The 17 T cell receptor beta chains in this list originate from one sample, sequenced in a study of Ad26.COV2.S vaccination and SARS-CoV-2 variants. This table comes from immunoSEQ multiplex PCR, and its TCRdb copy is limited to in-frame clones, with some not included. The table shows around 94,000 clones, with around 80% occurring only once. The input for sequencing was peripheral blood, taken after recovery from COVID-19. Receptors were obtained from a human donor who had recovered from COVID-19.

The V call is TRBV30, the J call TRBJ1-6; 7 positions agree with TRBD1. Germline V gives CDR1 GTSNPN, CDR2 SVGIG (reference sequence). There are 12 residues in the CDR3. After removal of 5 bases from V and 7 bases from J, the junction contained 2 bases not matched to a gene. CDR3 coding DNA: TGTGCCTGGGGACAGGCGAATTCACCCCTCCACTTT. Encoded protein: CAWGQANSPLHF.

The rearrangement uses TRBV6-5 and TRBJ1-1; a possible D gene is TRBD1 (6 bases). CDR3 length: 14 amino acids. Trimming took 6 bases from V and 2 from J, leaving 13 bases between them. Germline V lookup: CDR1 MNHEY, CDR2 SVGAGI. CDR3 DNA sequence: TGTGCCAGCAGCCTCGGACAGACTAACACTGAAGCTTTCTTT. Translation gives CASSLGQTNTEAFF.

The rearrangement links TRBV6-1 to TRBJ2-1; 7 bases are a match to TRBD2. CDR1 is MNHNS, CDR2 SASEGT, per germline. Germline trimming cut 1 base from V and 3 bases from J; bases unmatched to any gene: 3. This CDR3 is 15 amino acids long. The CDR3 DNA reads TGTGCCAGCAGTGAAGGGACTAGGGGCTACAATGAGCAGTTCTTC. It translates to CASSEGTRGYNEQFF.

A single count supports this clone. A read error may produce the germline difference seen at one junction end. The chain recombines TRBV11-2 with TRBJ1-2; D not certain. The CDR3 extends over 13 amino acids. Germline V gene lookup returns CDR1 SGHAT and CDR2 FQNNGV. Here the CDR3 DNA reads TGTGCCAGCAGCGTAGAGGGAGAATATGGCTACACCTTC. It encodes CASSVEGEYGYTF.

This clone was seen a single time. The chain is built from TRBV10-2 and TRBJ1-1; D is unclear. The ends were cut back, 4 bases at V and 0 bases at J, with 12 bases in the middle. Germline V gene sequence: CDR1 WSHSY, CDR2 SAAADI. The CDR3 sequence is 15 residues long. The CDR3 nucleotides are TGCGCCAGCAGTGGGACGAGGGCGTTGAACACTGAAGCTTTCTTT. Translating gives CASSGTRALNTEAFF.

V is TRBV5-5 and J is TRBJ2-3; 8 positions match TRBD2. CDR1 and CDR2 (germline): SGHKS, YYEKEE (reference sequence). The CDR3 is made up of 13 amino acids. Trimming took 7 bases from V and 4 from J; bases not matched to a gene: 5. For the CDR3, the DNA is TGTGCCAGCGATAGCGGGGATTCAGATACGCAGTATTTT. Translated: CASDSGDSDTQYF.

This sequence joins TRBV6-1 and TRBJ2-5; weak D call: TRBD1 (5 bases). This CDR3 is built from 14 residues. The germline V gene has CDR1 MNHNS and CDR2 SASEGT. Between the trimmed V and J ends, which lost 3 bases and 5 bases, there was a span of 13 bases. The DNA for the CDR3 is TGTGCCAGCAGTGATGGACGTAAGGGGGAGACCCAGTACTTC. Its translation: CASSDGRKGETQYF.

This chain links TRBV28 with TRBJ2-3; no clear D. Trimming left V 0 bases short and J 6 bases short, with 1 base between. CDR1 and CDR2 from the germline V gene are MDHEN and SYDVKM. The CDR3 runs 11 residues. This chain's CDR3 is CASSLWDTQYF. The DNA of the CDR3 is TGTGCCAGCAGTTTATGGGATACGCAGTATTTT.

V gene TRBV3-1 (or the pseudogene TRBV3-2) combines with J gene TRBJ1-1; D perhaps matches TRBD1 (6 bases). The CDR3 spans 12 residues. Germline V gene data show CDR1 as LGHDT and CDR2 as YNNKEL (reference sequence). V lost 5 bases and J lost 4, with 8 bases in between. The CDR3 coding sequence is TGTGCCAGCAGCTCACAGGGCACTGAAGCTTTCTTT. Amino acid sequence: CASSSQGTEAFF.

This clone was detected a few times. The V and J genes are TRBV10-3 and TRBJ1-4; no firm D call. Germline V gene sequence: CDR1 ENHRY, CDR2 SYGVKD. The CDR3 is 13 amino acids. The CDR3 region is CAPPRATNEKLFF. The CDR3 region has the DNA TGTGCTCCTCCCCGAGCAACTAATGAAAAACTGTTTTTT.

The chain combines TRBV7-9 with TRBJ2-7; 9 bases map to TRBD1. Losses at the gene ends were 0 bases for V and 3 bases for J; bases not matched to a gene: 0. The CDR3 loop spans 14 amino acids. CDR1 is SEHNR and CDR2 is FQNEAQ in the germline V gene (reference sequence). In DNA, the CDR3 is TGTGCCAGCAGCTTAGCGGGACAGGGCTACGAGCAGTACTTC. It specifies CASSLAGQGYEQYF.

CDR3 sequence: CASTPDLAKNIQYF. In DNA, the CDR3 is TGCGCCAGCACCCCGGACTTAGCCAAAAACATTCAGTACTTC. The rearrangement uses TRBV5-1 and TRBJ2-4, with a tentative D call TRBD2 (5 bases). Germline CDR1 reads SGHRS; CDR2 reads YFSETQ. The length of the CDR3 is 14 residues. The ends were cut back, 6 bases at V and 0 bases at J, with 10 bases in the middle.

J is TRBJ2-1 and V is TRBV12-3 or TRBV12-4; 7 bases map to TRBD1. The CDR3 covers 13 residues. The J segment lost 9 bases and the V segment lost 0 bases, leaving 2 bases of the junction unmatched. Here the CDR3 DNA reads TGTGCCAGCAGTTTAGCCTACAGGGGTGAGCAGTTCTTC. Its protein is CASSLAYRGEQFF.

The rearrangement uses TRBV27 and TRBJ1-1; 7 nucleotides line up with TRBD1. The germline V gene encodes CDR1 MNHEY and CDR2 SMNVEV (reference sequence). The CDR3 is made up of 15 amino acids. V was clipped by 6 bases and J by 2 bases; unmatched bases: 9. CDR3 nucleotides: TGTGCCAGCAGCGAGAGACAGGGAGCAAACACTGAAGCTTTCTTT. This codes for CASSERQGANTEAFF.

The chain joins TRBV4-3 to TRBJ1-6; D is undetermined. Germline V lookup: CDR1 LGHNA, CDR2 YSLEER. This CDR3 contains 14 residues. V lost 0 bases and J 8 bases, leaving 8 bases between the germline ends. The CDR3 nucleotides read TGCGCCAGCAGCCAAGATCAAAGGCATTCACCCCTCCACTTT. It encodes CASSQDQRHSPLHF.

This clone was counted only a few times. The chain joins TRBV6-5 to TRBJ2-2, with 7 bases lining up with TRBD2. The V and J ends lost 7 bases and 3 bases, in that order; junction bases with no gene match: 5. There are 14 residues in the CDR3. The germline V gene has CDR1 MNHEY and CDR2 SVGAGI. The CDR3, as DNA: TGTGCCAGCATTCCAGGGAGGGACACCGGGGAGCTGTTTTTT. This translates into CASIPGRDTGELFF.

This clone was seen only once. This chain uses TRBV3-1 (or the pseudogene TRBV3-2) with TRBJ2-5, with unresolved D. The ends were cut back, 2 bases at V and 3 bases at J, with 4 bases in the middle. This CDR3 spans 12 amino acids. Germline values: CDR1 LGHDT, CDR2 YNNKEL (reference sequence). In DNA, the CDR3 is TGTGCCAGCAGCCAATGGGAAGAGACCCAGTACTTC. Amino acids: CASSQWEETQYF.